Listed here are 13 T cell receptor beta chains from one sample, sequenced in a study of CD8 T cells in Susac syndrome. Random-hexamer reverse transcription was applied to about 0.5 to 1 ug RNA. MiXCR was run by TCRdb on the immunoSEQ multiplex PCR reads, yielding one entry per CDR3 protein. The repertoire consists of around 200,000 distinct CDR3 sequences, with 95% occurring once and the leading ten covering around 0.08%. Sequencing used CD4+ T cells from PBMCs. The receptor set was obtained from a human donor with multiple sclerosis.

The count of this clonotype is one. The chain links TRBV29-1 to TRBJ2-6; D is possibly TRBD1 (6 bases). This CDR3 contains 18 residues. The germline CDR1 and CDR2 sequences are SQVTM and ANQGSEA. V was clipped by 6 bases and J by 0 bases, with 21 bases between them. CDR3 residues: CSVGTHRDRSSGANVLTF. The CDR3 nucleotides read TGCAGCGTGGGAACCCACAGGGACCGCAGCTCTGGGGCCAACGTCCTGACTTTC.

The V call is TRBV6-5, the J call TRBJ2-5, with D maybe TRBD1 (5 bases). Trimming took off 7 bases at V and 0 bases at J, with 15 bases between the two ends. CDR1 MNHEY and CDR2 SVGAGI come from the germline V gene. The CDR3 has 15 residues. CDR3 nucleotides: TGTGCCAGCACCTTGGGGCCGGGCTACCAAGAGACCCAGTACTTC. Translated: CASTLGPGYQETQYF.

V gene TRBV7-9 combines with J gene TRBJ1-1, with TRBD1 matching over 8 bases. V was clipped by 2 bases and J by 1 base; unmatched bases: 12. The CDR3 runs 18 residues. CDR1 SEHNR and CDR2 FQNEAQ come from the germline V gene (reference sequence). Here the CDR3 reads CASSLRTSSGGGNTEAFF. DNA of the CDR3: TGTGCCAGCAGCTTAAGGACCTCCTCAGGGGGCGGGAACACTGAAGCTTTCTTT.

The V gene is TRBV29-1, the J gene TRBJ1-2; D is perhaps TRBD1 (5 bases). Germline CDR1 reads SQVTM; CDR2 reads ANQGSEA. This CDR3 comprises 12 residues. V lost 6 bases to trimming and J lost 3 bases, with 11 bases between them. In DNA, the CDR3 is TGCAGCGTCCCACGGGGGGACTATGGCTACACCTTC. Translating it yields CSVPRGDYGYTF.

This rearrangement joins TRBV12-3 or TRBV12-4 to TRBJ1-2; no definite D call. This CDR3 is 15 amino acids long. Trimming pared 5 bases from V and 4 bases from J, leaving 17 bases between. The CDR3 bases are TGTGCCAGCAGTCCTGGCCCCCAAGGCCGCTATGGCTACACCTTC. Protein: CASSPGPQGRYGYTF.

Here the CDR3 DNA reads TGTGCCAGCAGCCTACACTCTAGCGGGGGGATCACAGATACGCAGTATTTT. Translated, it gives CASSLHSSGGITDTQYF. The chain couples TRBV5-6 to TRBJ2-3; 11 positions agree with TRBD2. This CDR3 has 17 residues. CDR1 is SGHDT, CDR2 YYEEEE, per germline. The V segment lost 4 bases and the J segment 2 bases; nucleotides outside the gene matches: 9.

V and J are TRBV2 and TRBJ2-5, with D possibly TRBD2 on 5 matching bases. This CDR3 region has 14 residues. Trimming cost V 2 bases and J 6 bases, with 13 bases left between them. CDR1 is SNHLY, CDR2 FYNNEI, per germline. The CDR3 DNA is TGTGCCAGCAGTGAATCGGGGATGGGAAAGACCCAGTACTTC. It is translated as CASSESGMGKTQYF.

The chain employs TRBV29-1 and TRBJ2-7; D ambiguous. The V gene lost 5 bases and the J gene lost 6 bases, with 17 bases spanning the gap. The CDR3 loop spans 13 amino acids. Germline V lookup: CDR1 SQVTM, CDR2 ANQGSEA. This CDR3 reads CSVQVPGQVEQYV. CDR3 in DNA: TGCAGCGTTCAAGTACCGGGTCAGGTCGAGCAGTACGTC.

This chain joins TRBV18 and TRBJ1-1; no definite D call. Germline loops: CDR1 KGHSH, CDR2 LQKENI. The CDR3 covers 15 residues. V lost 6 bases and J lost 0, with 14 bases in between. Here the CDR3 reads CASSSRGDLNTEAFF. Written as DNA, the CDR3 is TGTGCCAGCTCCTCACGTGGGGATTTGAACACTGAAGCTTTCTTT.

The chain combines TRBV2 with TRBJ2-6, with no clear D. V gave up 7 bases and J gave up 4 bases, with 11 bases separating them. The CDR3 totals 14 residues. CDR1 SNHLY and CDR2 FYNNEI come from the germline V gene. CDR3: CASNPAAGANVLTF. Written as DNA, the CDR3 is TGTGCCAGCAATCCAGCCGCCGGGGCCAACGTCCTGACTTTC. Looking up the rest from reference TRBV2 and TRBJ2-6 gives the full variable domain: EPEVTQTPSHQVTQMGQEVILRCVPISNHLYFYWYRQILGQKVEFLVSFYNNEISEKSEIFDDQFSVERPDGSNFTLKIRSTKLEDSAMYFCASNPAAGANVLTFGAGSRLTVL.

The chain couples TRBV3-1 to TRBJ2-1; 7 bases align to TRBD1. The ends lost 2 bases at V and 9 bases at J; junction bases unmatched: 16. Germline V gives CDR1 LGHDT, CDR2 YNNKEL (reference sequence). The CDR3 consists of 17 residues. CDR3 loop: CASSQNPTGSGGGEQFF. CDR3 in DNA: TGTGCCAGCAGCCAAAACCCGACAGGGAGTGGTGGTGGTGAGCAGTTCTTC.

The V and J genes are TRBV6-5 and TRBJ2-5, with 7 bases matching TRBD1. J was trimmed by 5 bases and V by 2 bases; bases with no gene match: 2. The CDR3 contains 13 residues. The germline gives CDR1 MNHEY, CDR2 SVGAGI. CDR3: CASSYRGLETQYF. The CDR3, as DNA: TGTGCCAGCAGTTACAGGGGGCTGGAGACCCAGTACTTC.

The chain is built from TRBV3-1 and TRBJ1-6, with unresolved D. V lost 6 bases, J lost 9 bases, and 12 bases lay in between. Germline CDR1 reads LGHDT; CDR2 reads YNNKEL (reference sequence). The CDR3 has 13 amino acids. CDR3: CASRNLDGSPLHF. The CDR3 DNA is TGTGCCAGCAGGAATCTGGACGGTTCACCCCTCCACTTT.